These 18 T cell receptor beta chains share one sample of origin, sequenced in a study of blood T cell repertoires in COVID-19. The data were produced by immunoSEQ multiplex PCR, yet TCRdb's version contains in-frame clones alone and is incomplete. The sample includes about 270,000 clones, just over 90% seen only once; the top ten take approximately 2.4%. Material: PBMCs or T cells enriched from blood (not recorded which). Every receptor here comes from a woman aged 40 to 50 with acute COVID-19.

The V and J genes are TRBV5-1 and TRBJ2-5; 7 nucleotides agree with TRBD2. Germline V gives CDR1 SGHRS, CDR2 YFSETQ. The CDR3 length is 11 residues. After removal of 6 bases from V and 9 bases from J, the junction contained 5 bases not matched to a gene. CDR3 sequence reads: CASNARGAQYF. CDR3 nucleotides: TGCGCCAGCAATGCCCGGGGGGCCCAGTACTTC.

V usage is TRBV5-1 and J usage is TRBJ1-1; a possible D gene is TRBD1 (5 bases). CDR1 is SGHRS, CDR2 YFSETQ, per germline. This CDR3 comprises 16 residues. The V and J ends lost 1 base and 4 bases respectively, with 17 bases between them. The CDR3 is CASSLIPDSLPTEAFF. In nucleotides, the CDR3 is TGCGCCAGCAGCTTGATCCCCGACAGTCTACCCACTGAAGCTTTCTTT.

The rearrangement joins TRBV2 to TRBJ1-1; 9 nucleotides agree with TRBD1. The CDR3 has 14 amino acids. Germline V gene lookup returns CDR1 SNHLY and CDR2 FYNNEI. V was clipped by 4 bases and J by 10 bases; unmatched bases: 10. CDR3 in amino acids: CASSVQGAPLGAFF. The DNA of the CDR3 is TGTGCCAGCAGTGTACAGGGGGCGCCCCTCGGAGCTTTCTTT.

The chain links TRBV30 to TRBJ2-5; 9 bases match TRBD2. This CDR3 is built from 16 residues. The germline gives CDR1 GTSNPN, CDR2 SVGIG (reference sequence). The V gene end was trimmed by 3 bases and the J gene end by 1 base; junction bases not matched to a gene: 9. CDR3 DNA sequence: TGTGCCTGGAGGCCAAGGCGGGGGGGTTTCCAAGAGACCCAGTACTTC. Its translation: CAWRPRRGGFQETQYF.

The rearrangement joins TRBV20-1 to TRBJ1-5; 7 bases are a match to TRBD1. Germline CDR1 and CDR2: DFQATT and SNEGSKA (reference sequence). The CDR3 runs 15 residues. After removal of 3 bases from V and 0 bases from J, the junction contained 5 bases not matched to a gene. For the CDR3, the DNA is TGCAGTGCTAGTTCCAGGGGGACTAGCAATCAGCCCCAGCATTTT. Protein: CSASSRGTSNQPQHF.

The chain employs TRBV7-8 and TRBJ1-1; D unclear. The CDR3 length is 16 residues. V was pared by 1 base and J by 1 base, with 13 bases between. Germline V CDR1 and CDR2: SGHVS, FQNEAQ. The DNA of the CDR3 is TGTGCCAGCAGCTTAGTTTGGGCGAGTAGGAACACTGAAGCTTTCTTT. The encoded protein is CASSLVWASRNTEAFF.

V usage is TRBV2 and J usage is TRBJ1-5, with 9 bases identical to TRBD1. The CDR3 totals 13 residues. Germline lookup yields CDR1 SNHLY and CDR2 FYNNEI. Trimming took 6 bases from V and 7 from J; bases not matched to a gene: 4. This chain's CDR3 is CASRGQGGQPQHF. CDR3 DNA: TGTGCCAGCAGGGGACAGGGAGGGCAGCCCCAGCATTTT.

V is TRBV19 and J is TRBJ1-5; the match to TRBD1 covers 10 bases. CDR3 length equals 16 residues. V shed 4 bases and J 6 bases; nucleotides not matched to a gene: 9. The germline CDR1 and CDR2 sequences are LNHDA and SQIVND (reference sequence). CDR3 sequence reads: CASSTPDRGQGQPQHF. The CDR3 coding sequence is TGTGCCAGTAGTACCCCAGACAGGGGGCAAGGTCAGCCCCAGCATTTT.

This sequence joins TRBV19 and TRBJ1-5, with 7 bases aligning to TRBD1. V was pared by 3 bases and J by 6 bases, with 5 bases of the junction left unmatched. This CDR3 is built from 14 residues. Germline-derived CDR1 and CDR2 are LNHDA and SQIVND (reference sequence). The CDR3 DNA is TGTGCCAGTAGTATTCAAGGGGGCGGTCAGCCCCAGCATTTT. Its protein is CASSIQGGGQPQHF.

The CDR3 bases are TGTGCCTGGAGTTACAGGGCCAAGGGGACTGAAGCTTTCTTT. Its protein is CAWSYRAKGTEAFF. The genes are TRBV30 and TRBJ1-1; weak D call: TRBD1 (6 bases). The CDR3 has 14 amino acids. In germline, CDR1 is GTSNPN, CDR2 SVGIG (reference sequence). V was cut by 2 bases and J by 5 bases, with 15 bases left in between.

The chain is built from TRBV11-2 and TRBJ2-2; the D gene is possibly TRBD2 (6 bases). The CDR3 totals 15 residues. V was cut by 6 bases and J by 2 bases, with 13 bases left in between. From germline, CDR1 is SGHAT and CDR2 FQNNGV. Here the CDR3 DNA reads TGTGCCAGCAGGGGATTCGGGGGTAACACCGGGGAGCTGTTTTTT. It encodes CASRGFGGNTGELFF.

V usage is TRBV6-2 or TRBV6-3 and J usage is TRBJ2-7, with 10 bases fitting TRBD2. The trim removed 5 bases at V and 7 bases at J, leaving 8 bases unmatched. Germline CDR1 and CDR2: MNHEY and SVGEGT. This CDR3 has 14 amino acids. In nucleotides, the CDR3 is TGTGCCAGCAGTCGGCTAGCGGGAGCGGAGGAGCAGTACTTC. Amino acids: CASSRLAGAEEQYF.

This clone was seen just once. The chain has TRBV10-3 and TRBJ1-6; D possibly corresponds to TRBD1 (6 bases). Germline CDR1 ENHRY, CDR2 SYGVKD. Trimming left V 4 bases short and J 7 bases short, with 17 bases between. The CDR3 totals 16 residues. The CDR3 loop is CAISGGGAVGNSPLHF. CDR3 DNA sequence: TGTGCCATCAGTGGTGGGGGCGCCGTCGGAAATTCACCCCTCCACTTT.

The chain combines TRBV30 with TRBJ1-6, with 7 bases lining up with TRBD1. CDR3 size: 13 residues. The V gene end was trimmed by 5 bases and the J gene end by 8 bases; junction bases not matched to a gene: 6. Per germline, CDR1 GTSNPN and CDR2 SVGIG (reference sequence). The CDR3 DNA is TGTGCCTGGTCTCGGGACAGTTATTCACCCCTCCACTTT. This gives the protein CAWSRDSYSPLHF.

This clone has a single count. The CDR3 DNA follows: TGTGCCACCAGTGTGGGGGGTTCAGTCGGGGAGCTGTTTTTT. Translation: CATSVGGSVGELFF. The chain joins TRBV24-1 to TRBJ2-2; possibly TRBD2 for D (6 bases). Trimming cost V 5 bases and J 7 bases, with 13 bases left between them. CDR1 KGHDR and CDR2 SFDVKD come from the germline V gene. The CDR3 has 14 residues.

The rearrangement joins TRBV28 to TRBJ1-6, with TRBD1 matching 11 bases. V lost 2 bases and J lost 2; bases outside the gene matches: 2. This CDR3 comprises 17 residues. Germline V gene sequence: CDR1 MDHEN, CDR2 SYDVKM. CDR3 nucleotides: TGTGCCAGCAGTTTAGGACAGGGGGCAACCTATAATTCACCCCTCCACTTT. Its protein is CASSLGQGATYNSPLHF.

The V and J genes are TRBV29-1 and TRBJ1-1, with 7 bases identical to TRBD1. The CDR3 totals 13 residues. Germline V gives CDR1 SQVTM, CDR2 ANQGSEA. J lost 0 bases, V lost 5 bases, and 3 bases had no gene match. The DNA for the CDR3 is TGCAGCGTTCGGACAGGTCTGAACACTGAAGCTTTCTTT. It is translated as CSVRTGLNTEAFF.

The V gene is TRBV9, the J gene TRBJ2-7; tentatively, D is TRBD2 (5 bases). V was pared by 1 base and J by 7 bases, with 15 bases between. Germline V CDR1 and CDR2: SGDLS, YYNGEE. The CDR3 extends over 14 amino acids. In DNA, the CDR3 is TGTGCCAGCAGCGTATGGTCTAGCATGGGGGAGCAGTACTTC. Its translation is CASSVWSSMGEQYF.